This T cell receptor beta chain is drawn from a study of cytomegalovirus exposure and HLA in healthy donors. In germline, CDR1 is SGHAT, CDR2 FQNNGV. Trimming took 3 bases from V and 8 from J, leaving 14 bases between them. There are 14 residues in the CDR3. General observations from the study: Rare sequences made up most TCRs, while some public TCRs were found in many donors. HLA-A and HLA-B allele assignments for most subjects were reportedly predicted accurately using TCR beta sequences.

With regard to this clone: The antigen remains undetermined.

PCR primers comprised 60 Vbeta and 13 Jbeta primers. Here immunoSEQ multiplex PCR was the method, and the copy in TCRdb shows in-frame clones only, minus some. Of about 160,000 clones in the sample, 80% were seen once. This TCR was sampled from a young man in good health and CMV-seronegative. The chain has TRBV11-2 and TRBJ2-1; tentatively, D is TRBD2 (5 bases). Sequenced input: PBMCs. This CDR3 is CASSFQDRRDEQFF. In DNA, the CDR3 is TGTGCCAGCAGCTTTCAGGACCGGCGGGATGAGCAGTTCTTC.